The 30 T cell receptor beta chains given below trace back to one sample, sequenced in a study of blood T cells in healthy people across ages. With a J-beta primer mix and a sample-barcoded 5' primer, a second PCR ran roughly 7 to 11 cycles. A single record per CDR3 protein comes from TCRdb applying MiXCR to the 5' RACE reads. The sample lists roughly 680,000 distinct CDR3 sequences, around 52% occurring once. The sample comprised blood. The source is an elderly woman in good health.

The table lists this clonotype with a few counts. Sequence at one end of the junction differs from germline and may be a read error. In nucleotides, the CDR3 is TGCAGTGCGAGAGCAGGGTTGATAACTGAAGCTTTCTTT. Protein product: CSARAGLITEAFF. V is TRBV20-1 and J is TRBJ1-1, with a tentative D call TRBD1 (5 bases). The germline CDR1 and CDR2 sequences are DFQATT and SNEGSKA (reference sequence). The CDR3 length is 13 residues.

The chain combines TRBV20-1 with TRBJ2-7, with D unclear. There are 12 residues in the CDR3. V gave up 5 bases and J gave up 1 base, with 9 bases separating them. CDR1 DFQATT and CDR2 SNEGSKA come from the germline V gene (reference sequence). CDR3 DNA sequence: TGCAGTGCTGGCGTGTGGTCCTACGAGCAGTACTTC. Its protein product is CSAGVWSYEQYF.

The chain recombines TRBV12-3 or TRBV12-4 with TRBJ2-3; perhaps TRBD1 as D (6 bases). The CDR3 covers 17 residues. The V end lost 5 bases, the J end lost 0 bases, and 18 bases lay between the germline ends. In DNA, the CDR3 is TGTGCCAGCAGTCTAGGGACAAAAACTAGAAGCACAGATACGCAGTATTTT. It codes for CASSLGTKTRSTDTQYF.

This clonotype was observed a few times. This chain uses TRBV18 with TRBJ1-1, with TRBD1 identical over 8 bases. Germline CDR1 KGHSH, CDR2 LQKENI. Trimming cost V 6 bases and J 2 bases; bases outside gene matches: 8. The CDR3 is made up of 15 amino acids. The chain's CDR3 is CASSLSAGGNTEAFF. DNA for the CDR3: TGTGCCAGCTCTCTTAGCGCAGGGGGCAACACTGAAGCTTTCTTT.

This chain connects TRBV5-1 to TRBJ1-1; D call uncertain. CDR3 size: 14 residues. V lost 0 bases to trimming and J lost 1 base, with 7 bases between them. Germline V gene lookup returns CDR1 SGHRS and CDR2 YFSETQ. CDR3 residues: CASSLANRNTEAFF. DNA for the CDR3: TGCGCCAGCAGCTTGGCGAACAGGAACACTGAAGCTTTCTTT.

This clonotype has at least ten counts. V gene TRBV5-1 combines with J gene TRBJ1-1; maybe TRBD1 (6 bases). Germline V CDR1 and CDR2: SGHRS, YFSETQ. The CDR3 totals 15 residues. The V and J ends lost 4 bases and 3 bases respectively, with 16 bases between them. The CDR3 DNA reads TGCGCCAGCAGCACCCGGCAGGGGAGTTACACTGAAGCTTTCTTT. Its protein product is CASSTRQGSYTEAFF. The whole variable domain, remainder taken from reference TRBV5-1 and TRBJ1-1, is KAGVTQTPRYLIKTRGQQVTLSCSPISGHRSVSWYQQTPGQGLQFLFEYFSETQRNKGNFPGRFSGRQFSNSRSEMNVSTLELGDSALYLCASSTRQGSYTEAFFGQGTRLTVV.

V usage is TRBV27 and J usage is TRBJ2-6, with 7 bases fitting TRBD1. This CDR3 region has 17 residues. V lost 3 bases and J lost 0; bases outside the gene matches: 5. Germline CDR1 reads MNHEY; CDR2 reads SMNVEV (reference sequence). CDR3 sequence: CASSFRGRGSGANVLTF. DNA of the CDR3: TGTGCCAGCAGTTTTAGGGGGCGCGGCTCTGGGGCCAACGTCCTGACTTTC. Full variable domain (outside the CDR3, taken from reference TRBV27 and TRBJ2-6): EAQVTQNPRYLITVTGKKLTVTCSQNMNHEYMSWYRQDPGLGLRQIYYSMNVEVTDKGDVPEGYKVSRKEKRNFPLILESPSPNQTSLYFCASSFRGRGSGANVLTFGAGSRLTVL.

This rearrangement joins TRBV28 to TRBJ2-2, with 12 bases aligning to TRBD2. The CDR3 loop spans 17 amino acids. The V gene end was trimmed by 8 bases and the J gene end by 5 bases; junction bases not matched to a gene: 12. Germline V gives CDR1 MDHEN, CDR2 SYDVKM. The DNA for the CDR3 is TGTGCCAGCGGAATGAGGACTAGCGGGACTCGGACCGGGGAGCTGTTTTTT. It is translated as CASGMRTSGTRTGELFF.

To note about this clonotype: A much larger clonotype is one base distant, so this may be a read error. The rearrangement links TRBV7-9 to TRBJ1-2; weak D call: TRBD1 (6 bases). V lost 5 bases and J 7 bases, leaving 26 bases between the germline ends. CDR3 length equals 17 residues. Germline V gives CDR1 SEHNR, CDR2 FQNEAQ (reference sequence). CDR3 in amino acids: CASSRQQGKGLVGGYTF. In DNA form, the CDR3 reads TGTGCCAGCAGCCGTCAACAGGGTAAAGGATTGGTCGGTGGCTACACCTTC. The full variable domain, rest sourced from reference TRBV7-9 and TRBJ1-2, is DTGVSQNPRHKITKRGQNVTFRCDPISEHNRLYWYRQTLGQGPEFLTYFQNEAQLEKSRLLSDRFSAERPKGSFSTLEIQRTEQGDSAMYLCASSRQQGKGLVGGYTFGSGTRLTVV.

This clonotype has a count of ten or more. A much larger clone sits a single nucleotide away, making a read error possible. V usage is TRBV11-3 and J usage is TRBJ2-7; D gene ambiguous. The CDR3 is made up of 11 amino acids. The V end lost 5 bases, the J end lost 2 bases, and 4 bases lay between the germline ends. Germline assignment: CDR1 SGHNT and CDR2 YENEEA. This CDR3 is CASSPPYEQYF. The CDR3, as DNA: TGTGCCAGCAGCCCCCCCTACGAGCAGTACTTC. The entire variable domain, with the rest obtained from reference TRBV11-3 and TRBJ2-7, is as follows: EAGVVQSPRYKIIEKKQPVAFWCNPISGHNTLYWYLQNLGQGPELLIRYENEEAVDDSQLPKDRFSAERLKGVDSTLKIQPAELGDSAVYLCASSPPYEQYFGPGTRLTVT.

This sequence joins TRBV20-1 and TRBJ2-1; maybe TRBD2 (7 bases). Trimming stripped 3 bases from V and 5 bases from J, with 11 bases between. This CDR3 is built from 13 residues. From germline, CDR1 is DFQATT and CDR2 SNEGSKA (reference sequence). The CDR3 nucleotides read TGCAGTGCTAGGCGGGGGCCCAACAATGAGCAGTTCTTC. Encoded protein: CSARRGPNNEQFF.

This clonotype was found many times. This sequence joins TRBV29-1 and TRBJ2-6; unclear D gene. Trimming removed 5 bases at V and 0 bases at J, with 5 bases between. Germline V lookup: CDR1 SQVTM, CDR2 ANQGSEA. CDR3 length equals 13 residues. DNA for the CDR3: TGCAGCGTTTATAGCTCTGGGGCCAACGTCCTGACTTTC. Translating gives CSVYSSGANVLTF.

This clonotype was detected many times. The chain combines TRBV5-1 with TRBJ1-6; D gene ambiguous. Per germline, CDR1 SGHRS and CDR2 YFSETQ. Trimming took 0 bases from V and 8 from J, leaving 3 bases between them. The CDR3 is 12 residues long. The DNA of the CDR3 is TGCGCCAGCAGCTTGGATTATTCACCCCTCCACTTT. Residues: CASSLDYSPLHF.

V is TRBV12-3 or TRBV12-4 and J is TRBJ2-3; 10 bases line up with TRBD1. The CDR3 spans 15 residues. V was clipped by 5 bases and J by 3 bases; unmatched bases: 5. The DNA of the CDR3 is TGTGCCAGCAGTCGACAGGGGGCTTTGACAGATACGCAGTATTTT. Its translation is CASSRQGALTDTQYF.

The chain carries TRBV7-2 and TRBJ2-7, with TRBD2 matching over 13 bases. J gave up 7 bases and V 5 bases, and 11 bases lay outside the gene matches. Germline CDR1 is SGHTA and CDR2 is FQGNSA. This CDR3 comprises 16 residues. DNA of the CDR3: TGTGCCAGCAGCGCCGGACTAGCGGGAGCCTACAATGAGCAGTACTTC. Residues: CASSAGLAGAYNEQYF.

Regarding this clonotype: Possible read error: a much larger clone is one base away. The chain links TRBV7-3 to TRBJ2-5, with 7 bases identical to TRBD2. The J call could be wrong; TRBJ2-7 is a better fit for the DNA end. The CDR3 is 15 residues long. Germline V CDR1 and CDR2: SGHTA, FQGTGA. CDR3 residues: CASSLFAAGVCEQYF. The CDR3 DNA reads TGTGCCAGCAGCTTATTTGCGGCGGGAGTCTGCGAGCAGTACTTC.

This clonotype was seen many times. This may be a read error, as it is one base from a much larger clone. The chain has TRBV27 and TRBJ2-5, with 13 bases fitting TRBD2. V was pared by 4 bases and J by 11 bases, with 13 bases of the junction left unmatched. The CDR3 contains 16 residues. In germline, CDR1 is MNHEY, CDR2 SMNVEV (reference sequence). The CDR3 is CASSSPRTSGSYEQYF. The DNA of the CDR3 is TGTGCCAGCAGTTCCCCTAGGACTAGCGGGAGCTATGAGCAGTACTTC.

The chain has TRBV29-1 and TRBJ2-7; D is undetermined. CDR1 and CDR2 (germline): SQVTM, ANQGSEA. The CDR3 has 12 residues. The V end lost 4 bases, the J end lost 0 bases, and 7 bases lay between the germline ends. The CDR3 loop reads CSVATHSYEQYF. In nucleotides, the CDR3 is TGCAGCGTTGCGACACACTCCTACGAGCAGTACTTC.

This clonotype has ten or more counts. As DNA, the CDR3 is TGCGCCAGCAGCTTGTCGGGGGCCCTCCAAGAGACCCAGTACTTC. This sequence encodes CASSLSGALQETQYF. The V and J genes are TRBV5-1 and TRBJ2-5; D is possibly TRBD1 or TRBD2 (6 bases each). The CDR3 is made up of 15 amino acids. Germline lookup yields CDR1 SGHRS and CDR2 YFSETQ. Deletions cut 1 base from V and 1 base from J, with 11 bases between. Based on the CDR3 plus reference TRBV5-1 and TRBJ2-5, the full variable domain is KAGVTQTPRYLIKTRGQQVTLSCSPISGHRSVSWYQQTPGQGLQFLFEYFSETQRNKGNFPGRFSGRQFSNSRSEMNVSTLELGDSALYLCASSLSGALQETQYFGPGTRLLVL.

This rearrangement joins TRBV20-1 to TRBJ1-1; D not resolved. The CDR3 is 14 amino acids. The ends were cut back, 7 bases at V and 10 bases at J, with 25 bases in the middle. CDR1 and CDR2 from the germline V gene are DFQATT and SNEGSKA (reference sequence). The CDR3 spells CSGIPGLISLGAFF. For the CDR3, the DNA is TGCAGTGGAATCCCCGGCCTCATAAGCCTGGGAGCTTTCTTT.

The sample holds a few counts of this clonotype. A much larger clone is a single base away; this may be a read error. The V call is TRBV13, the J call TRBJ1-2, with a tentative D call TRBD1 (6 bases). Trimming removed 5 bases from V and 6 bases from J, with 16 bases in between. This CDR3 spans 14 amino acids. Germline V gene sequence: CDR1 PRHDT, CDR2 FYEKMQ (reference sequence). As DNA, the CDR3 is TGTGCCAGCAGCGTAGAAGAACAGGGCGATGGCTACACCTTC. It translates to CASSVEEQGDGYTF. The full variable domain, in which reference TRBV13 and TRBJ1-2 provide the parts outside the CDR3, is AAGVIQSPRHLIKEKRETATLKCYPIPRHDTVYWYQQGPGQDPQFLISFYEKMQSDKGSIPDRFSAQQFSDYHSELNMSSLELGDSALYFCASSVEEQGDGYTFGSGTRLTVV.

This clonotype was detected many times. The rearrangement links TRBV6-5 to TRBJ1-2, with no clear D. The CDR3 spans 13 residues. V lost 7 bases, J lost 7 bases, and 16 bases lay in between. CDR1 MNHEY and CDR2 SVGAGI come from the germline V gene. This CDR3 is CASKQTGRPGYTF. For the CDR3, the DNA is TGTGCCAGCAAACAAACGGGCAGGCCTGGCTACACCTTC.

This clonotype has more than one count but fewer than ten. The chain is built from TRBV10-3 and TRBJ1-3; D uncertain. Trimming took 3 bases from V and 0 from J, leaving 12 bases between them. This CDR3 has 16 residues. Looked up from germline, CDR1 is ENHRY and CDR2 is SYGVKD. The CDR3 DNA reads TGTGCCATCAGTGACCCCGGACGCGCCTCTGGAAACACCATATATTTT. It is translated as CAISDPGRASGNTIYF.

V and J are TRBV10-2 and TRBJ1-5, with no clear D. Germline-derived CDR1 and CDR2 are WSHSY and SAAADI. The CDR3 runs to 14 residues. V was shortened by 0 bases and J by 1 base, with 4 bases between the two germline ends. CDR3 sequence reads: CASSESGSNQPQHF. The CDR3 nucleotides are TGCGCCAGCAGTGAGTCGGGGAGCAATCAGCCCCAGCATTTT.

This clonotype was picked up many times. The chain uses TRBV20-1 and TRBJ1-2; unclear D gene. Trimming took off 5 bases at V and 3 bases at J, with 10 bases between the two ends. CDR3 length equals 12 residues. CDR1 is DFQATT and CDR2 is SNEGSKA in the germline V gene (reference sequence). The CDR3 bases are TGCAGTGCTTCGAGAAATGACTATGGCTACACCTTC. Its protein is CSASRNDYGYTF.

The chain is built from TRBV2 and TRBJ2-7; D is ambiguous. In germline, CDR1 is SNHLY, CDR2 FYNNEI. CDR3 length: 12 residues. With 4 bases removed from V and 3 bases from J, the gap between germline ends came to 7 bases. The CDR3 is CASSAADYEQYF. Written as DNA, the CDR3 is TGTGCCAGCAGTGCGGCAGACTACGAGCAGTACTTC. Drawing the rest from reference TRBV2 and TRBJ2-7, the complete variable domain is EPEVTQTPSHQVTQMGQEVILRCVPISNHLYFYWYRQILGQKVEFLVSFYNNEISEKSEIFDDQFSVERPDGSNFTLKIRSTKLEDSAMYFCASSAADYEQYFGPGTRLTVT.

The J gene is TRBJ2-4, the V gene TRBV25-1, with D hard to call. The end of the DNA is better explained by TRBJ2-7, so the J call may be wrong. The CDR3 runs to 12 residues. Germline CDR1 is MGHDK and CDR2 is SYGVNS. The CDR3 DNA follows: TGTGCCAGCAGTGCCTCCCAGCACGAGCAGTACTTC. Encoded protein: CASSASQHEQYF.

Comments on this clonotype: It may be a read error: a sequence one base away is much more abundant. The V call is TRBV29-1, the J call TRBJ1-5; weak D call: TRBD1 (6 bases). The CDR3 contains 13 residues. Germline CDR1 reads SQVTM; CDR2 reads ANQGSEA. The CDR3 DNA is TGCAGCGTTGCACAGGGTAGCAATCAGTCCCAGCATTTT. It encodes CSVAQGSNQSQHF.

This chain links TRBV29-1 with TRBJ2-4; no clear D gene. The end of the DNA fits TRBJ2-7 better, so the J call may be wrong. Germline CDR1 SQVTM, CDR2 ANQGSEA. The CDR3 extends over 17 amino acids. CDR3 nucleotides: TGCAGCGTTGAAGATAGGGCAAGCCCAACCAACTCCTACGAGCAGTACTTC. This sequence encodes CSVEDRASPTNSYEQYF.

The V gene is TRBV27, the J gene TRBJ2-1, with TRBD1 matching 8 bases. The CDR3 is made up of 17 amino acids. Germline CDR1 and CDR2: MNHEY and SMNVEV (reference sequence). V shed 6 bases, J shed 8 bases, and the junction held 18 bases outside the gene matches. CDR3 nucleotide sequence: TGTGCCAGCAGCCCTACCCTGGACAGGGCAGTTATATATGAGCAGTTCTTC. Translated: CASSPTLDRAVIYEQFF.